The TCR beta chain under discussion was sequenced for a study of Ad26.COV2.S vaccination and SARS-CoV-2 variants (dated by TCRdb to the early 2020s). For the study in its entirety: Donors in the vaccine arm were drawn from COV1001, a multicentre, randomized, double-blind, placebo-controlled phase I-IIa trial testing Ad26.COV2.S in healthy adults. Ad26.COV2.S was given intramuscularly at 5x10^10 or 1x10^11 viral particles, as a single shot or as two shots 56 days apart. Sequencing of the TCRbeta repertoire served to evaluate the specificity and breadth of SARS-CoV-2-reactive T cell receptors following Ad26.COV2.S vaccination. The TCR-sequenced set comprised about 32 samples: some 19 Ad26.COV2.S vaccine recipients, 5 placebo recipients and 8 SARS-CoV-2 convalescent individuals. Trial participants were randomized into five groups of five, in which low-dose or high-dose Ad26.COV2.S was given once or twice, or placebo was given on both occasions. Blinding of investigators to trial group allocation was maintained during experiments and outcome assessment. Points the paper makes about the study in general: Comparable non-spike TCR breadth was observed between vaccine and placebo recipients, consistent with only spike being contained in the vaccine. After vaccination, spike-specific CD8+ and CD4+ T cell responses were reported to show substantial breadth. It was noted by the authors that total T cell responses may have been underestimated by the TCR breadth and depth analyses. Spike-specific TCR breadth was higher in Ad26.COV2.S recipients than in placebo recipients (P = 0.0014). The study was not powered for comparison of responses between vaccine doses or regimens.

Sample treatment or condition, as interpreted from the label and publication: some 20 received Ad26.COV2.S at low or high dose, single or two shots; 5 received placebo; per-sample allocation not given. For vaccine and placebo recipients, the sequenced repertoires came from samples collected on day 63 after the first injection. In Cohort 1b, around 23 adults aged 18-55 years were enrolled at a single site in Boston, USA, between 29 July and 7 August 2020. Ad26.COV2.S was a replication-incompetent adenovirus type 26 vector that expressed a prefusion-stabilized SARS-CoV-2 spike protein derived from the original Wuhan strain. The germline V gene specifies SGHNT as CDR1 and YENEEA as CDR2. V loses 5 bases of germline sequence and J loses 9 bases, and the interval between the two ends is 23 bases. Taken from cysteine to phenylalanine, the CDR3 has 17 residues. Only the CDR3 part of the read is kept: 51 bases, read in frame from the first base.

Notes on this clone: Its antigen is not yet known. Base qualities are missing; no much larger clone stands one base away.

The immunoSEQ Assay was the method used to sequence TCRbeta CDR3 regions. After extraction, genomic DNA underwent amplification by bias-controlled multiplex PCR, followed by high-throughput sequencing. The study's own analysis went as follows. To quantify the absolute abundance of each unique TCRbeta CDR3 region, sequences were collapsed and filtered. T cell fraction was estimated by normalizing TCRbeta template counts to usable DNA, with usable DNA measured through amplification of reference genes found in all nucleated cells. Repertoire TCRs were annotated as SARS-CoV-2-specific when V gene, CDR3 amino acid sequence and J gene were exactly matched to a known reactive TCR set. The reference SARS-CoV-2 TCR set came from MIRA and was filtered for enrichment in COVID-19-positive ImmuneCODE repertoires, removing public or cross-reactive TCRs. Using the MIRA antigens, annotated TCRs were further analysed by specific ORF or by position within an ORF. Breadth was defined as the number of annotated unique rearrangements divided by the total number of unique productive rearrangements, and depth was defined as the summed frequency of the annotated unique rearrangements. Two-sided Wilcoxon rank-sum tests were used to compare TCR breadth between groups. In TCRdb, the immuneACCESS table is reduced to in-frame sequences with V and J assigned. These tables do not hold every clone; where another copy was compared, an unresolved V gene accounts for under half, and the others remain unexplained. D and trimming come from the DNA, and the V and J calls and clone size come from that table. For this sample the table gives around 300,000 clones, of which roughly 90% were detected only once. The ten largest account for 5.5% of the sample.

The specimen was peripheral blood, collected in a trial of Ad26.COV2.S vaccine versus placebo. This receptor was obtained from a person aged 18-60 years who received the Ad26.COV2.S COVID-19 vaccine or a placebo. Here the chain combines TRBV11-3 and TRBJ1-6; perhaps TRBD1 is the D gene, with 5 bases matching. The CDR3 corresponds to CASSHRDHSAGLSPLHF. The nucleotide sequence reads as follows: TGTGCCAGCAGCCACCGGGACCATTCAGCGGGCCTTTCACCCCTCCACTTT.